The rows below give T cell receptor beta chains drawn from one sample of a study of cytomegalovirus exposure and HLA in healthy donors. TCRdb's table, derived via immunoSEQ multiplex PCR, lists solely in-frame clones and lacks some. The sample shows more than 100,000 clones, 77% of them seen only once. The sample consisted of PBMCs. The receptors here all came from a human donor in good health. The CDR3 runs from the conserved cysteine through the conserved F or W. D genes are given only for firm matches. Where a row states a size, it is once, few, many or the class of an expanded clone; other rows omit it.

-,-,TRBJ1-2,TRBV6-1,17,CASSEAGGVAGWNGYTF,TGTGCCAGCAGTGAAGCGGGGGGGGTGGCGGGCTGGAATGGCTACACCTTC
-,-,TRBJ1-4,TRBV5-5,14,CASSLDREGEKLFF,TGTGCCAGCAGCTTGGACAGGGAGGGTGAAAAACTGTTTTTT
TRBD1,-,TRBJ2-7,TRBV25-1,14,CVSSGTGGSYEQYF,TGTGTCAGCAGTGGGACAGGGGGCTCCTACGAGCAGTACTTC
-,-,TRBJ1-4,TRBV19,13,CASRPPGAYGLFF,TGTGCCAGTCGACCCCCAGGGGCCTATGGACTGTTTTTT
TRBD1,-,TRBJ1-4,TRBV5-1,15,CASSATGGPSEKLFF,TGCGCCAGCAGCGCAACAGGGGGTCCTAGTGAAAAACTGTTTTTT
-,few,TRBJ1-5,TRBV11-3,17,CASSSTLGTPPLFPQHF,TGTGCCAGCAGCTCGACCCTCGGGACTCCCCCCTTGTTCCCCCAGCATTTT
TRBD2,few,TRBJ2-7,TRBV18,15,CASSRTSGSSYEQYF,TGTGCCAGCTCACGGACTAGCGGAAGCTCCTACGAGCAGTACTTC
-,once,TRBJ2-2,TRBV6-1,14,CASRKGGDTGELFF,TGTGCCAGCAGAAAGGGGGGGGACACCGGGGAGCTGTTTTTT
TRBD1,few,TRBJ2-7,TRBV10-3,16,CAISRGKTGTSYEQYF,TGTGCCATCAGTCGGGGTAAGACAGGGACCTCCTACGAGCAGTACTTC
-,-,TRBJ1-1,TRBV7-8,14,CASSLGPGGTEAFF,TGTGCCAGCAGCTTAGGGCCCGGAGGGACTGAAGCTTTCTTT
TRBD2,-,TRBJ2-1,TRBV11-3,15,CASSLGTSGSDEQFF,TGTGCCAGCAGCTTGGGAACTAGCGGGAGCGATGAGCAGTTCTTC
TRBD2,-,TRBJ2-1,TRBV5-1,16,CASSYRLAGGGDEQFF,TGCGCCAGCAGCTATCGACTAGCGGGAGGTGGGGATGAGCAGTTCTTC
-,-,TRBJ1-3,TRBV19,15,CASSIAGLSGNTIYF,TGTGCCAGTAGTATAGCAGGGTTATCTGGAAACACCATATATTTT
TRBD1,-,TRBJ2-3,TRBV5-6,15,CASSFGQGGTDTQYF,TGTGCCAGCAGCTTCGGACAGGGTGGTACAGATACGCAGTATTTT